Below are 20 T cell receptor beta chains sequenced from a single sample in a study of OX40 agonist ivuxolimab in advanced cancers. The method was immunoSEQ multiplex PCR; TCRdb's version includes in-frame clones alone and lacks a portion of them. The sample has about 89,000 clones; over 75% are singletons. The specimen was CD4+ or CD8+ T cells sorted from blood, collected in a trial of the OX40 agonist ivuxolimab. The receptor source for this set is an adult with an advanced solid tumor such as melanoma, head and neck, liver or kidney cancer.

This clone was picked up a small number of times. This chain links TRBV6-4 with TRBJ1-1; 7 bases line up with TRBD1. This CDR3 spans 16 amino acids. Per germline, CDR1 MRHNA and CDR2 SNTAGT. Trimming at V came to 5 bases and at J to 0 bases, leaving 9 bases not matched to a gene. This CDR3 is CASSQTGKGVNTEAFF. CDR3 nucleotides: TGTGCCAGCAGTCAGACAGGGAAAGGGGTGAACACTGAAGCTTTCTTT.

This clone was seen a single time. V gene TRBV7-2 combines with J gene TRBJ2-1, with 7 bases fitting TRBD1. The CDR3 is 12 residues long. The trim removed 6 bases at V and 10 bases at J, leaving 6 bases unmatched. CDR1 and CDR2 (germline): SGHTA, FQGNSA. CDR3 DNA: TGTGCCAGCAGAAAACAGGGGAACGAGCAGTTCTTC. Its protein product is CASRKQGNEQFF. The whole variable domain, filled in from reference TRBV7-2 and TRBJ2-1, reads GAGVSQSPSNKVTEKGKDVELRCDPISGHTALYWYRQSLGQGLEFLIYFQGNSAPDKSGLPSDRFSAERTGGSVSTLTIQRTQQEDSAVYLCASRKQGNEQFFGPGTRLTVL.

A single count supports this clone. CDR3 residues: CASSVTGARGETQYF. Here the CDR3 DNA reads TGTGCCAGCTCCGTGACGGGGGCCCGGGGGGAGACCCAGTACTTC. This sequence joins TRBV6-4 and TRBJ2-5, with D tentatively TRBD1 or TRBD2 (6 bases each). Germline V lookup: CDR1 MRHNA, CDR2 SNTAGT. The CDR3 is 15 residues long. Trimming left V 8 bases short and J 5 bases short, with 21 bases between.

This clone was counted once. This chain uses TRBV7-2 with TRBJ1-6, with D tentatively TRBD1 (5 bases). Trimming pared 5 bases from V and 9 bases from J, leaving 20 bases between. This CDR3 is 16 amino acids long. Germline V gene lookup returns CDR1 SGHTA and CDR2 FQGNSA. The CDR3 DNA reads TGTGCCAGCAGCCCCCAGTCCGGGGCCGGGAGTTCACCCCTCCACTTT. This encodes CASSPQSGAGSSPLHF. Using reference TRBV7-2 and TRBJ1-6 for the parts outside the CDR3, the full variable domain is GAGVSQSPSNKVTEKGKDVELRCDPISGHTALYWYRQSLGQGLEFLIYFQGNSAPDKSGLPSDRFSAERTGGSVSTLTIQRTQQEDSAVYLCASSPQSGAGSSPLHFGNGTRLTVT.

This clone has only a few counts. The gene calls are TRBV10-3 and TRBJ1-2; TRBD1 matches 7 bases. The CDR3 extends over 15 amino acids. V shed 0 bases, J shed 7 bases, and the junction held 8 bases outside the gene matches. Germline V gene lookup returns CDR1 ENHRY and CDR2 SYGVKD. DNA for the CDR3: TGTGCCATCAGTGAGTCCAGGGGCCGACAGGGTGGCTACACCTTC. Translating gives CAISESRGRQGGYTF.

V gene TRBV6-1 combines with J gene TRBJ1-5; D unresolved. Trimming shortened V by 4 bases and J by 2 bases, and 12 bases separated the two germline ends. Germline values: CDR1 MNHNS, CDR2 SASEGT. The CDR3 extends over 15 amino acids. CDR3 bases: TGTGCCAGCAGTGCTATGAGGGCGGGCAATCAGCCCCAGCATTTT. Residues: CASSAMRAGNQPQHF.

The chain couples TRBV7-8 to TRBJ2-5; D remains ambiguous. In germline, CDR1 is SGHVS, CDR2 FQNEAQ. The CDR3 has 12 amino acids. V lost 4 bases and J lost 4, with 7 bases in between. CDR3 residues: CASSSSAETQYF. CDR3 in DNA: TGTGCCAGCAGCTCATCAGCAGAGACCCAGTACTTC.

The chain links TRBV6-1 to TRBJ1-6, with a weak D call TRBD1 (6 bases). CDR1 and CDR2 from the germline V gene are MNHNS and SASEGT. The length of the CDR3 is 10 residues. V was shortened by 11 bases and J by 14 bases, with 13 bases between the two germline ends. The CDR3 DNA sequence: TGTGCCTTTGAGGGGGTGGCCCTCCACTTT. It is translated as CAFEGVALHF.

V is TRBV7-2 and J is TRBJ1-5, with a possible D match to TRBD1 (5 bases). Germline V CDR1 and CDR2: SGHTA, FQGNSA. CDR3 length equals 13 residues. V was trimmed by 5 bases and J by 4 bases, leaving 9 bases between them. CDR3 sequence: CASSLRQNQPQHF. CDR3 bases: TGTGCCAGCAGCCTAAGACAGAATCAGCCCCAGCATTTT.

The sample holds one count of this clone. The CDR3 bases are TGTGCCAATCCCTTCGGAACTAGCGGGTCGGGGAGCACAGATACGCAGTATTTT. This translates into CANPFGTSGSGSTDTQYF. The V call is TRBV27, the J call TRBJ2-3, with 9 positions matching TRBD2. There are 18 residues in the CDR3. In germline, CDR1 is MNHEY, CDR2 SMNVEV (reference sequence). The V gene end was trimmed by 10 bases and the J gene end by 0 bases; junction bases not matched to a gene: 17.

The J gene is TRBJ2-4, the V gene TRBV18; the match to TRBD1 covers 8 bases. The CDR3 length is 13 residues. With 3 bases clipped from V and 5 bases from J, the junction kept 0 bases outside the gene matches. Germline loops: CDR1 KGHSH, CDR2 LQKENI. The CDR3 sequence: CASSPGQENIQYF. In DNA form, the CDR3 reads TGTGCCAGCTCACCGGGACAGGAAAACATTCAGTACTTC. The whole variable domain, filled in from reference TRBV18 and TRBJ2-4, reads NAGVMQNPRHLVRRRGQEARLRCSPMKGHSHVYWYRQLPEEGLKFMVYLQKENIIDESGMPKERFSAEFPKEGPSILRIQQVVRGDSAAYFCASSPGQENIQYFGAGTRLSVL.

This clone was detected a few times. This rearrangement joins TRBV6-1 to TRBJ2-7, with D possibly TRBD1 on 6 matching bases. The germline V and J ends were trimmed by 8 bases and 2 bases, with 16 bases remaining between them. Per the germline V gene, CDR1 is MNHNS and CDR2 is SASEGT. The CDR3 runs 14 residues. The CDR3 nucleotides are TGTGCCAGCGGACACAGGGAAGGCCCCTACGAGCAGTACTTC. This translates into CASGHREGPYEQYF.

The V gene is TRBV6-6, the J gene TRBJ1-4; weak D call: TRBD1 (5 bases). This CDR3 comprises 16 residues. V lost 0 bases and J 1 base, leaving 9 bases between the germline ends. Germline V CDR1 and CDR2: MNHNY, SVGAGI (reference sequence). The CDR3 coding sequence is TGTGCCAGCAGTTACTCTCGGGGGGAAACTAATGAAAAACTGTTTTTT. Translation: CASSYSRGETNEKLFF.

The chain links TRBV9 to TRBJ1-5, with 8 bases identical to TRBD1. The CDR3 runs to 17 residues. Germline V lookup: CDR1 SGDLS, CDR2 YYNGEE. Germline trimming cut 4 bases from V and 0 bases from J; bases unmatched to any gene: 9. The CDR3 nucleotides are TGTGCCAGCAGCTCTACGGACAGGGCATATAGCAATCAGCCCCAGCATTTT. Translated, it gives CASSSTDRAYSNQPQHF.

CDR3 sequence (DNA): TGTGCCAGCAGCTTAGCTCGATACCGCGACACAGATACGCAGTATTTT. It is translated as CASSLARYRDTDTQYF. The chain is built from TRBV7-8 and TRBJ2-3; unclear D gene. V was pared by 0 bases and J by 2 bases, with 12 bases between. The CDR3 runs 16 residues. Germline V gene sequence: CDR1 SGHVS, CDR2 FQNEAQ.

The chain carries TRBV11-2 and TRBJ2-7, with 10 positions matching TRBD1. The germline CDR1 and CDR2 sequences are SGHAT and FQNNGV. Trimming took 3 bases from V and 1 from J; bases not matched to a gene: 6. There are 16 residues in the CDR3. CDR3 residues: CASSLEGQGLSYEQYF. The CDR3 bases are TGTGCCAGCAGCTTGGAGGGACAGGGGTTATCCTACGAGCAGTACTTC.

The V and J genes are TRBV2 and TRBJ2-5; TRBD2 matches at 11 bases. Germline values: CDR1 SNHLY, CDR2 FYNNEI. The ends lost 11 bases at V and 5 bases at J; junction bases unmatched: 10. The CDR3 runs to 14 residues. The CDR3 here is CAYTGTSGVETQYF. CDR3 nucleotide sequence: TGTGCCTACACCGGGACTAGCGGTGTGGAGACCCAGTACTTC.

This CDR3 reads CASSILGGELFF. The CDR3 DNA follows: TGTGCCAGTAGTATACTGGGCGGGGAGCTGTTTTTT. The chain joins TRBV19 to TRBJ2-2; no reliable D call. The length of the CDR3 is 12 residues. Per germline, CDR1 LNHDA and CDR2 SQIVND (reference sequence). Trimming took 2 bases from V and 7 from J, leaving 5 bases between them.

The V and J genes are TRBV4-1 and TRBJ2-3; D might be TRBD2 (5 bases). V lost 4 bases and J 5 bases, leaving 13 bases between the germline ends. Germline CDR1 and CDR2: MGHRA and YSYEKL. This CDR3 has 14 residues. CDR3 coding DNA: TGCGCCAGCAGCCTGTGGCCCGGGGAAGATACGCAGTATTTT. Protein product: CASSLWPGEDTQYF.

DNA of the CDR3: TGTGCCAGCAGCTTAGGGCCTCAGGGGTACGAGCAGTACTTC. Its protein product is CASSLGPQGYEQYF. The chain links TRBV7-3 to TRBJ2-7, with a possible D match to TRBD1 (6 bases). Trimming cost V 2 bases and J 4 bases, with 12 bases left between them. Germline V gives CDR1 SGHTA, CDR2 FQGTGA. There are 14 residues in the CDR3.